Listed below are T cell receptor beta chains from one sample, sequenced in a study of T cell repertoires in cytomegalovirus infection. Each CDR3 protein gets one entry after TCRdb re-called the reads with MiXCR. The sample contains some 900,000 distinct CDR3 sequences, less than 35% of which appear only once. Their antigens are not known. The source was cultured CD8+ T cells from PBMCs, collected from culture after CMV antigen stimulation. All receptors come from a human donor in good health (CMV status not recorded). Some clones in this sample may be carry-over from other donors' samples. CDR3s include the opening cysteine and the closing phenylalanine or tryptophan. A D gene is named only where the DNA matches it firmly. Rows may omit the clone size; those that give it use once, few, many or a size class.

TRBV7-9	many	TRBD2	TRBJ2-1	TGTGCCAGCAGCGCCCCCGGGACTAGCCTCAATGAGCAGTTCTTC	CASSAPGTSLNEQFF
TRBV27	many	TRBD1	TRBJ1-2	TGTGCCAGCAGCCCGGGATCCGGGACAGGGGGCTTTGGCTACACCTTC	CASSPGSGTGGFGYTF
TRBV6-2/TRBV6-3	few	NA	TRBJ2-1	TGTGCCAGCAGTTACTGGCCCGAGCAGTTCTTC	CASSYWPEQFF
TRBV5-4	few	TRBD1	TRBJ1-1	TGTGCCAGCGGGACAGGTCTGAACACTGAAGCTTTCTTT	CASGTGLNTEAFF
TRBV20-1	NA	TRBD1	TRBJ2-1	TGCAGTGCTAGAGATAAGGGGGACAGGGGCACAGTCGGGTATGGTGAGCAGTTCTTC	CSARDKGDRGTVGYGEQFF
TRBV6-5	NA	TRBD1	TRBJ2-3	TGTGCCAGCAGTCACCGGGACAGACTCACAGATACGCAGTATTTT	CASSHRDRLTDTQYF
TRBV4-1	few	NA	TRBJ1-1	TGCGCCAGCAGCCCGGACCCGGGAGGGAACACTGAAGCTTTCTTT	CASSPDPGGNTEAFF
TRBV7-3	NA	NA	TRBJ2-7	TGTGCCAGCAGCGCATTGAGTGAGTACGAGCAGTACTTC	CASSALSEYEQYF
TRBV28	NA	TRBD2	TRBJ2-7	TGTGCCAGCAGCCGTCTGGTACTAGCGGGAAGCTCCTACGAGCAGTACTTC	CASSRLVLAGSSYEQYF
TRBV25-1	few	TRBD1	TRBJ1-2	TGTGCCAGCAGTGTGTCGACAGGGTCCGGCTACACCTTC	CASSVSTGSGYTF
TRBV18	few	NA	TRBJ1-6	TGTGCCAGCTCACACGATAATTCACCCCTCCACTTT	CASSHDNSPLHF
TRBV10-1	NA	TRBD2	TRBJ2-3	TGCGCCAACAGTAATAGCGGGGGGGGTATGACGACAGATACGCAGTATTTT	CANSNSGGGMTTDTQYF
TRBV27	NA	TRBD1	TRBJ1-1	TGTGCCAGCAGACTGACAGGGGTCACTGAAGCTTTCTTT	CASRLTGVTEAFF
TRBV6-1	many	TRBD2	TRBJ2-7	TGTGCCAGCACCGTTCTAGCGGGGAGCCGGGAGCAGTACTTC	CASTVLAGSREQYF
TRBV19	NA	NA	TRBJ2-1	TGTGCCAGTAGTATAGTCGGGCGGGGCTACTTGGAGCCGTTTAATGAGCAGTTCTTC	CASSIVGRGYLEPFNEQFF
TRBV25-1	NA	NA	TRBJ1-3	TGTGCCAGCAGTGAATATTTCAGGGGCGACGACTCTGGAAACACCATATATTTT	CASSEYFRGDDSGNTIYF
TRBV9	few	TRBD1	TRBJ1-2	TGTGCCAGCAGGACAGGGGCTGGCTACACCTTC	CASRTGAGYTF
TRBV7-2	many	NA	TRBJ1-5	TGTGCCAGCAGCTTAGGGGTCGGAAGCAATCAGCCCCAGCATTTT	CASSLGVGSNQPQHF
TRBV6-1	NA	NA	TRBJ2-1	TGTGCCAGCAGTGAAGCGGGCTGGAGGTTCGGCCATGAGCAGTTCTTC	CASSEAGWRFGHEQFF
TRBV4-3	many	NA	TRBJ1-4	TGCGCCAGCAGCCACGGGAACCAGGGTGAAAAACTGTTTTTT	CASSHGNQGEKLFF
TRBV6-5	NA	TRBD1	TRBJ2-1	TGTGCCAGCAGCCTCGGACAGGGGAGTGAGCAGTTCTTC	CASSLGQGSEQFF
TRBV7-9	few	NA	TRBJ2-2	TGTGCCAGCAGCTTAGTCACTCCCACCGGGGAGCTGTTTTTT	CASSLVTPTGELFF
TRBV7-9	few	TRBD2	TRBJ2-3	TGTGCCAGCAGCTTAGATGGGACTACAGCCACCACAGATACGCAGTATTTT	CASSLDGTTATTDTQYF
TRBV7-6	few	TRBD1	TRBJ2-5	TGTGCCAGCAGCTTACTTACGACCGGGACAGGCAAAGAGACCCAGTACTTC	CASSLLTTGTGKETQYF
TRBV9	few	TRBD2	TRBJ2-3	TGTGCCAGCAGCGTGAGCGGGGTTTCAGATACGCAGTATTTT	CASSVSGVSDTQYF
TRBV18	NA	TRBD1	TRBJ1-1	TGTGCCAGCTCACCACCGCCCGACAGGGTGGCCACTGAAGCTTTCTTT	CASSPPPDRVATEAFF
TRBV7-6	few	NA	TRBJ2-3	TGTGCCAGCAGCTTAGGAGGGTCGGTAGATACGCAGTATTTT	CASSLGGSVDTQYF
TRBV6-5	NA	TRBD2	TRBJ2-2	TGTGCCAGCAGTTACAGGGCTAGCGGGGGTTACTTCAACACCGGGGAGCTGTTTTTT	CASSYRASGGYFNTGELFF
TRBV7-2	NA	TRBD1	TRBJ1-2	TGTGCCAGCAGCTCAAGGAACAGGGGCCTAGCTAACTATGGCTACACCTTC	CASSSRNRGLANYGYTF
TRBV11-3	NA	TRBD1	TRBJ1-5	TGTGCCAGCAGCTTAGCCCCCTGGACAGGGAAACGATGCAATCAGCCCCAGCATTTT	CASSLAPWTGKRCNQPQHF
TRBV27	many	NA	TRBJ1-5	TGTGCCAGCAGTTTTAGCAATCAGCCCCAGCATTTT	CASSFSNQPQHF
TRBV10-3	NA	NA	TRBJ2-7	TGTGCCATCAGTGGAGAGGGGGGAACCTACGAGCAGTACTTC	CAISGEGGTYEQYF
TRBV3-1	few	NA	TRBJ2-3	TGTGCCAGTTCCCTTTTGGGCCAGGCAGATACGCAGTATTTT	CASSLLGQADTQYF
TRBV13	once	TRBD2	TRBJ2-7	TGCGCCAGCAGCTCCGATGCGGGGGGATCCTACGAGCAGTACTTC	CASSSDAGGSYEQYF
TRBV11-2	few	NA	TRBJ2-1	TGTGCCAGCAGCTCCTCCAGGGGGGGCGAGCAGTTCTTC	CASSSSRGGEQFF
TRBV6-2/TRBV6-3	few	TRBD1	TRBJ2-1	TGTGCCAGCAGTTACTACAGGGGGGTTGAGCAGTTCTTC	CASSYYRGVEQFF
TRBV19	few	TRBD2	TRBJ2-3	TGTGCCAGTAGTAGCGGGGGGCAAGATACGCAGTATTTT	CASSSGGQDTQYF
TRBV27	few	NA	TRBJ2-3	TGTGCCAGCAGTCACATACTCCGCACAGATACGCAGTATTTT	CASSHILRTDTQYF
TRBV6-1	NA	TRBD1	TRBJ1-2	TGTACCAGCAGTGAAGCGGAGTTCGGACAGGGAAACTATGGCTACACCTTC	CTSSEAEFGQGNYGYTF
TRBV20-1	few	TRBD2	TRBJ2-7	TGCAGTGCTAGCCATAGCGGGGGATCCCCCTACGAGCAGTACTTC	CSASHSGGSPYEQYF
TRBV28	NA	TRBD1	TRBJ2-1	TGTGCCAGCAGTTCCTTCAGACAGGGGGGGTCCTACAATGAGCAGTTCTTC	CASSSFRQGGSYNEQFF
TRBV19	NA	NA	TRBJ1-5	TGTGCCAGTAGTATACTGGACGGCAATCAGCCCCAGCATTTT	CASSILDGNQPQHF
TRBV12-3/TRBV12-4	NA	TRBD1	TRBJ1-1	TGTGCCAGCAGTCCAACCGGGACAGGGGGGCGAAACAATGAAGCTTTCTTT	CASSPTGTGGRNNEAFF
TRBV5-5	few	NA	TRBJ2-2	TGTGCCAGCAGCCCACAGGGTCGCATCACCGGGGAGCTGTTTTTT	CASSPQGRITGELFF
TRBV27	few	NA	TRBJ2-2	TGTGCCAGCCAGGGCGGGTTGGACACCGGGGAGCTGTTTTTT	CASQGGLDTGELFF
TRBV2	NA	TRBD1	TRBJ1-1	TGTGCCAGCAGCGGACAGGGAAACATGAACACTGAAGCTTTCTTT	CASSGQGNMNTEAFF
TRBV28	NA	NA	TRBJ1-6	TGTGCCAGCAGTACCGCCTCACCCCTTTCACCCCTCCACTTT	CASSTASPLSPLHF
TRBV7-8	many	NA	TRBJ1-5	TGTGCCAGCAGCTTTATAGGAGGGGGAAGCAATCAGCCCCAGCATTTT	CASSFIGGGSNQPQHF
TRBV3-1	few	TRBD2	TRBJ2-3	TGTGCCAGCAGCCAAGTTAGCGGGGGGGCCTTAGATACGCAGTATTTT	CASSQVSGGALDTQYF